The rows below give T cell receptor beta chains drawn from one sample of a study of T cells of healthy individuals. TCRdb called the 5' RACE reads again in MiXCR, with one record for every CDR3 protein. The sample records 60,000 to 80,000 distinct CDR3 sequences, around 15% being singletons. These receptors all come from a human donor in good health. Each CDR3 is given with its conserved first and last residue. The D gene is left open where the match is weak. A clone size is listed for some rows: how often the clone was seen (once, few, many), or a class if it is expanded.

J	V	D	size	CDR3	DNA
TRBJ1-1	TRBV4-1	TRBD1	few	CASSQVIQGGVFF	TGCGCCAGCAGCCAAGTTATTCAGGGGGGCGTTTTCTTT
TRBJ2-7	TRBV9	TRBD1	many	CASSEGTGIGAYEQYF	TGTGCCAGCAGCGAGGGGACAGGGATCGGGGCCTACGAGCAGTACTTC
TRBJ2-5	TRBV7-9	TRBD2	many	CASSAGLAGFQETQYF	TGTGCCAGCAGCGCCGGACTAGCGGGATTCCAAGAGACCCAGTACTTC
TRBJ2-3	TRBV12-3/TRBV12-4	TRBD2	NA	CASILLGLGVDTQYF	TGTGCCAGCATCCTTTTGGGACTAGGGGTTGATACGCAGTATTTT
TRBJ1-2	TRBV7-3	NA	many	CASSLKGHTTSYGYTF	TGTGCCAGCAGCTTAAAGGGGCACACTACCTCCTATGGCTACACCTTC
TRBJ2-7	TRBV7-3	TRBD1	NA	CASSLLGQGHYEQYF	TGTGCCAGCAGCTTACTTGGACAGGGTCACTACGAGCAGTACTTC
TRBJ2-5	TRBV25-1	TRBD2	NA	CASSRGGPETQYF	TGTGCCAGCAGTCGGGGGGGCCCGGAGACCCAGTACTTC
TRBJ2-1	TRBV7-6	NA	NA	CASSLGPGTLNNEQFF	TGTGCCAGCAGCCTCGGTCCCGGGACACTTAACAATGAGCAGTTCTTC
TRBJ2-7	TRBV12-3/TRBV12-4	TRBD1	many	CASSLSLGQADSYEQYF	TGTGCCAGCAGTTTGTCGTTGGGACAGGCGGACTCCTACGAGCAGTACTTC
TRBJ2-1	TRBV6-2/TRBV6-3	TRBD1	NA	CASRIHRGDQFF	TGTGCCAGCAGAATCCACAGGGGTGACCAGTTCTTC
TRBJ2-5	TRBV7-6	TRBD2	once	CASSGGLAGHKIQETQYF	TGTGCCAGCAGCGGGGGACTAGCGGGGCATAAAATACAAGAGACCCAGTACTTC
TRBJ2-2	TRBV5-1	NA	NA	CASSPDRSNTGELFF	TGCGCCAGCAGTCCCGACAGGAGTAACACCGGGGAGCTGTTTTTT
TRBJ2-2	TRBV7-2	NA	many	CASSLGEGGELFF	TGTGCCAGCAGCTTAGGAGAAGGAGGGGAGCTGTTTTTT
TRBJ2-7	TRBV6-2/TRBV6-3	TRBD1	NA	CASSRRDSYYEQYF	TGTGCCAGCAGTCGTCGGGACAGTTACTACGAGCAGTACTTC